The 5 T cell receptor beta chains in this list originate from one sample, sequenced in a study of glioma-infiltrating T cells. Amplification of TCR alpha and beta CDR3 regions from RNA used iRepertoire nested multiplex PCR. MiXCR, applied by TCRdb to the multiplex PCR reads, yields one record per CDR3 protein. The profile shows about 89,000 distinct CDR3 sequences, under 30% of them singletons. The specimen sequenced was glioma tissue, nonneoplastic brain tissue, or PBMCs (not recorded which). The source is a human donor with low-grade glioma or glioblastoma, undergoing nonglioma brain surgery, or in good health (not recorded which).

The chain carries TRBV29-1 and TRBJ1-1, with D possibly matching TRBD1 (5 bases). The CDR3 runs to 17 residues. V was shortened by 5 bases and J by 3 bases, with 25 bases between the two germline ends. Germline lookup yields CDR1 SQVTM and CDR2 ANQGSEA. CDR3 loop: CSVKARGLGPWDTEAFF. The CDR3 region has the DNA TGCAGCGTTAAGGCTCGGGGCCTCGGACCATGGGACACTGAAGCTTTCTTT.

This clonotype was found a few times. V gene TRBV12-3 or TRBV12-4 combines with J gene TRBJ1-2, with 9 bases aligning to TRBD1. The CDR3 length is 15 residues. Losses at the gene ends were 5 bases for V and 4 bases for J; bases not matched to a gene: 8. In nucleotides, the CDR3 is TGTGCCAGCAGTCCCACAAAGGGACAGGGCTATGGCTACACCTTC. Amino acids: CASSPTKGQGYGYTF.

J is TRBJ1-4 and V is TRBV10-3; D is ambiguous. The V and J ends lost 2 bases and 0 bases respectively, with 13 bases between them. There are 17 residues in the CDR3. Germline CDR1 is ENHRY and CDR2 is SYGVKD. CDR3 sequence (DNA): TGTGCCATCAGTGAGGTGCGGAGGAGAACAACTAATGAAAAACTGTTTTTT. It codes for CAISEVRRRTTNEKLFF.

This clonotype was seen a handful of times. The gene calls are TRBV29-1 and TRBJ2-5, with TRBD1 matching over 9 bases. The CDR3 has 14 residues. V dropped 7 bases and J dropped 1; count of bases not matched to a gene: 7. CDR1 SQVTM and CDR2 ANQGSEA come from the germline V gene. CDR3 region: CSASGDRVQETQYF. The DNA for the CDR3 is TGCAGCGCTAGTGGGGACAGGGTCCAAGAGACCCAGTACTTC.

Only a few counts were recorded for this clonotype. V gene TRBV19 combines with J gene TRBJ2-1; D could derive from TRBD1 or TRBD2 (5 bases each). Trimming cost V 7 bases and J 6 bases, with 16 bases left between them. The CDR3 runs 14 residues. Germline V gives CDR1 LNHDA, CDR2 SQIVND (reference sequence). This chain's CDR3 is CASNPLGEFNEQFF. The CDR3 DNA reads as TGTGCCAGTAATCCCCTGGGGGAGTTCAATGAGCAGTTCTTC.